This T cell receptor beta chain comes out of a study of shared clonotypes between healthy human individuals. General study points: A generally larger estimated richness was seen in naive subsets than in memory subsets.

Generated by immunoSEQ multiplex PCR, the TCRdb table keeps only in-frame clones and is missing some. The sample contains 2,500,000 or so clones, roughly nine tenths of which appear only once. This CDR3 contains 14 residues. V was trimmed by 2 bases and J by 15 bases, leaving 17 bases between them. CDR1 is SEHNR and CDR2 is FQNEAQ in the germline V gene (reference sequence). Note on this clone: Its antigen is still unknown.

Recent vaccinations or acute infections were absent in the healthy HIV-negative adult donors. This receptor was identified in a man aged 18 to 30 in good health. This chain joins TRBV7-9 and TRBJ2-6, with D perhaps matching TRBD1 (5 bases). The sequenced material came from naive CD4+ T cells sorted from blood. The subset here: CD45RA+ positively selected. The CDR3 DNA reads TGTGCCAGCAGCTTAACGCAGGGTGGGGAAGACCTGACTTTC. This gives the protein CASSLTQGGEDLTF.